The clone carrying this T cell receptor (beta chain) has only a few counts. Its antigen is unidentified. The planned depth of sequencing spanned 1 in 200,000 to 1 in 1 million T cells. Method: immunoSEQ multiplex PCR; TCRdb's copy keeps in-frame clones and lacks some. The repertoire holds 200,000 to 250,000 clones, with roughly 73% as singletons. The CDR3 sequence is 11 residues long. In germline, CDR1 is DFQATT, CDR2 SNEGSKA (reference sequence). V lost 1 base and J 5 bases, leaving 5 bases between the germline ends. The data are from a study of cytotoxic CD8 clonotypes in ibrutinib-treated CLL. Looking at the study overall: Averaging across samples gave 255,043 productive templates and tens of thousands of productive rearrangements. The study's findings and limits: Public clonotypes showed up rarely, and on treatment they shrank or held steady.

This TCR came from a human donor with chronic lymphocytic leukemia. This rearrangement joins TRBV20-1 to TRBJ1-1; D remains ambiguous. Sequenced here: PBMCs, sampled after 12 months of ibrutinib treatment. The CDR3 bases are TGCAGTGCTAGAGCGGGGACTGAAGCTTTCTTT. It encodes CSARAGTEAFF.